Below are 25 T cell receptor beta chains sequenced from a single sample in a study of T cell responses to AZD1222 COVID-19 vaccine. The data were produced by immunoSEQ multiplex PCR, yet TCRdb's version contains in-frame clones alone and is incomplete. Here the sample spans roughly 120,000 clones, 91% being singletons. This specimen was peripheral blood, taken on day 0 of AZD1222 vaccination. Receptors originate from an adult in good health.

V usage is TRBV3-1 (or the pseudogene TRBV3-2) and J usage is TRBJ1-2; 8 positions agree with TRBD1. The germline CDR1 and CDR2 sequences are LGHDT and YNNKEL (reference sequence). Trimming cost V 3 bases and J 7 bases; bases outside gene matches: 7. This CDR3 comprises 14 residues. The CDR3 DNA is TGTGCCAGCAGCCACCGGACAGGGTCCCTTGGCTACACCTTC. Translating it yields CASSHRTGSLGYTF.

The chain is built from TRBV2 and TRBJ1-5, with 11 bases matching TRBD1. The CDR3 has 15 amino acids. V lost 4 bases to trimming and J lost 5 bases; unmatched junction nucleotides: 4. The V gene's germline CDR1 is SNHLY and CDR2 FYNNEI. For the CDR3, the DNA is TGTGCCAGCAGTGGGACAGGGGGCAGTTATCAGCCCCAGCATTTT. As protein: CASSGTGGSYQPQHF.

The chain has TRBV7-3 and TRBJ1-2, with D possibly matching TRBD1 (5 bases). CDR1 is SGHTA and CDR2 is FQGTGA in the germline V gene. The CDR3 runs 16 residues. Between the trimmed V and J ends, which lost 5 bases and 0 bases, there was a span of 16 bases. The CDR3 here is CASSPGPAPSNYGYTF. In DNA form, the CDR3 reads TGTGCCAGCAGCCCGGGACCAGCTCCCTCTAACTATGGCTACACCTTC.

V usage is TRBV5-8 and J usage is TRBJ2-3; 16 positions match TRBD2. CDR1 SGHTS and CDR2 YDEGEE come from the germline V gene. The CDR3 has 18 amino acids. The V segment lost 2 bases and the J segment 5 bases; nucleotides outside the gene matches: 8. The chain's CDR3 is CASSFAGTSGGAGDTQYF. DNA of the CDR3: TGTGCCAGCAGCTTCGCCGGGACTAGCGGGGGGGCAGGAGATACGCAGTATTTT.

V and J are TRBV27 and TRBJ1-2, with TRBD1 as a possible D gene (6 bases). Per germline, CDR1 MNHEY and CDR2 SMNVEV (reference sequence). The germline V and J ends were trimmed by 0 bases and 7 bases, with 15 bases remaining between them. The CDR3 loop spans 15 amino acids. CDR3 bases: TGTGCCAGCAGTTTATCGATGGGGGGCGGCGGTGGCTACACCTTC. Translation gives CASSLSMGGGGGYTF.

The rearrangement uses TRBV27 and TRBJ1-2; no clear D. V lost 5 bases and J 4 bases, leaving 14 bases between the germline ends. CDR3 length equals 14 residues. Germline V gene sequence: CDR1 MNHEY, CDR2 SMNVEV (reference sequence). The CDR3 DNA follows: TGTGCCAGCAGTCACAATCCAGGCCTCTATGGCTACACCTTC. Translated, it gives CASSHNPGLYGYTF.

The CDR3 loop reads CASSQVVVLGGTYNEQFF. CDR3 nucleotides: TGTGCCAGCAGCCAAGTGGTAGTCCTGGGGGGAACCTACAATGAGCAGTTCTTC. The V gene is TRBV14, the J gene TRBJ2-1, with a weak D call TRBD2 (6 bases). CDR3 size: 18 residues. The germline CDR1 and CDR2 sequences are SGHDN and FVKESK. Trimming removed 1 base at V and 2 bases at J, with 18 bases between. Drawing the rest from reference TRBV14 and TRBJ2-1, the complete variable domain is EAGVTQFPSHSVIEKGQTVTLRCDPISGHDNLYWYRRVMGKEIKFLLHFVKESKQDESGMPNNRFLAERTGGTYSTLKVQPAELEDSGVYFCASSQVVVLGGTYNEQFFGPGTRLTVL.

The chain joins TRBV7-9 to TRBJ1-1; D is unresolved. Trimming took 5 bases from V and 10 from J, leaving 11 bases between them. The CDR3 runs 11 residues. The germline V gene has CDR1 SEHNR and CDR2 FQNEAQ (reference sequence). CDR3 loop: CASSQREVAFF. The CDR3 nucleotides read TGTGCCAGCAGCCAACGAGAAGTAGCTTTCTTT. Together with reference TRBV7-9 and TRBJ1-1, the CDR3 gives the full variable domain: DTGVSQNPRHKITKRGQNVTFRCDPISEHNRLYWYRQTLGQGPEFLTYFQNEAQLEKSRLLSDRFSAERPKGSFSTLEIQRTEQGDSAMYLCASSQREVAFFGQGTRLTVV.

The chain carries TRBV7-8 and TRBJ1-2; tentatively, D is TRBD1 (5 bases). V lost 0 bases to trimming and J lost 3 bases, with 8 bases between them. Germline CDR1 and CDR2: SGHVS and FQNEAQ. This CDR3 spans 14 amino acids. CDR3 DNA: TGTGCCAGCAGCTTAGCCGCGACAGACTATGGCTACACCTTC. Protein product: CASSLAATDYGYTF.

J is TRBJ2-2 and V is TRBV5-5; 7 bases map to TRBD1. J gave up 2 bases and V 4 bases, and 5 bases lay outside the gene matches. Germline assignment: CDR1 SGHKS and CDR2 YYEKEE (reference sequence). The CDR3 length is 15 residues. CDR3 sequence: CASSVRDSNTGELFF. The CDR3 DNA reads TGTGCCAGCAGCGTCCGGGACAGCAACACCGGGGAGCTGTTTTTT.

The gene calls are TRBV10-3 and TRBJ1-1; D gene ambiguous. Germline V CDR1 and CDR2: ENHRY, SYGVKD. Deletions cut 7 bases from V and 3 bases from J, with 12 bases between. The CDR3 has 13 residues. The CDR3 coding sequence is TGTGCCATCATGGAGAAATTTGACACTGAAGCTTTCTTT. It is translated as CAIMEKFDTEAFF.

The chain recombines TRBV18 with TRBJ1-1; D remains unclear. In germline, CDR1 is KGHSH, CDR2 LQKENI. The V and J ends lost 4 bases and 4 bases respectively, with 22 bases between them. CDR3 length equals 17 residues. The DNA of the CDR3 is TGTGCCAGCTCACGGGTCCCCTTACAAGGGCTGGGCACTGAAGCTTTCTTT. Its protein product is CASSRVPLQGLGTEAFF.

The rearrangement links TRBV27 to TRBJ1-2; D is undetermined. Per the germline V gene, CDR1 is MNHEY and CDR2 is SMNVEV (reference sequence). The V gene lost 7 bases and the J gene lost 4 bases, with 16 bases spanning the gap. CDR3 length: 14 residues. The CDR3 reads CASTSFERFYGYTF. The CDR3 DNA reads TGTGCCAGCACGAGTTTTGAGCGGTTCTATGGCTACACCTTC.

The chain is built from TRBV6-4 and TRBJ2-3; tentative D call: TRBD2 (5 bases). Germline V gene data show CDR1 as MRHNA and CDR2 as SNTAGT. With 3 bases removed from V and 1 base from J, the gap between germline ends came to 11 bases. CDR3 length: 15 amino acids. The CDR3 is CASSEERSRTDTQYF. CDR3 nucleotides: TGTGCCAGCAGTGAAGAGCGGTCACGCACAGATACGCAGTATTTT.

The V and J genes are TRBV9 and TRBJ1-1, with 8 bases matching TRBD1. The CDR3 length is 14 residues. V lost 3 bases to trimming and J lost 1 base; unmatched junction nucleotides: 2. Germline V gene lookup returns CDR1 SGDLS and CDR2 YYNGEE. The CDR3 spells CASSAGQANTEAFF. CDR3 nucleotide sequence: TGTGCCAGCAGCGCGGGACAGGCGAACACTGAAGCTTTCTTT.

CDR3 region: CASSTRIGTVYEQYF. CDR3 bases: TGTGCCAGCAGCACACGGATCGGGACCGTTTACGAGCAGTACTTC. The J gene is TRBJ2-7, the V gene TRBV7-9, with D perhaps being TRBD1 or TRBD2 (5 bases each). The V gene lost 5 bases and the J gene lost 4 bases, with 18 bases spanning the gap. The CDR3 consists of 15 residues. Germline V lookup: CDR1 SEHNR, CDR2 FQNEAQ (reference sequence).

CDR3 loop: CATSRDSQSGQGRRPQHF. The CDR3 nucleotides read TGTGCCACCAGCAGAGATTCCCAATCGGGACAGGGCCGTAGGCCCCAGCATTTT. The chain has TRBV15 and TRBJ1-5; 9 nucleotides match TRBD1. V was clipped by 0 bases and J by 9 bases; unmatched bases: 15. CDR3 size: 18 residues. The germline V gene encodes CDR1 LNHNV and CDR2 YYDKDF (reference sequence).

The CDR3 nucleotides read TGTGCCTGGAGTGTACCATTGGCAGGGGATGAAAAACTGTTTTTT. Protein sequence: CAWSVPLAGDEKLFF. This rearrangement joins TRBV30 to TRBJ1-4, with D perhaps TRBD1 (6 bases). V was clipped by 0 bases and J by 6 bases, with 14 bases between them. The CDR3 has 15 amino acids. Germline V CDR1 and CDR2: GTSNPN, SVGIG (reference sequence).

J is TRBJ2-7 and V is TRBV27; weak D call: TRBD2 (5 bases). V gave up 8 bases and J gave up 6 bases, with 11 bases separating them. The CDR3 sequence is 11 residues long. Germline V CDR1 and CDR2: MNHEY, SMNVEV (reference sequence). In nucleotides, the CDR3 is TGTGCCAGCTCGGACTTGGGCGAGCAGTACTTC. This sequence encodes CASSDLGEQYF.

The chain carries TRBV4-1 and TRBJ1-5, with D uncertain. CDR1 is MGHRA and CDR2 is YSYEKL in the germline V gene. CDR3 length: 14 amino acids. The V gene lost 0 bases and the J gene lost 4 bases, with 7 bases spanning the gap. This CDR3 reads CASSQDFGNQPQHF. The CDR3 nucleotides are TGCGCCAGCAGCCAAGATTTCGGGAATCAGCCCCAGCATTTT.

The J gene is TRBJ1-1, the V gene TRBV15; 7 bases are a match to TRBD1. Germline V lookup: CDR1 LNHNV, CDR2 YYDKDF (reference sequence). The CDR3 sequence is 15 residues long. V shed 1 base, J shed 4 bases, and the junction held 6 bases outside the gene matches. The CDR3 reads CATSRARGLGTEAFF. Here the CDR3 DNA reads TGTGCCACCAGCAGAGCAAGGGGGCTTGGCACTGAAGCTTTCTTT.

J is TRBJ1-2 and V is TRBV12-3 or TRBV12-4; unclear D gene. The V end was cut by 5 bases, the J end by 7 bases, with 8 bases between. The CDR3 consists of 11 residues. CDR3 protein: CASSAFGGYTF. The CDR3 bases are TGTGCCAGCAGTGCTTTTGGTGGCTACACCTTC.

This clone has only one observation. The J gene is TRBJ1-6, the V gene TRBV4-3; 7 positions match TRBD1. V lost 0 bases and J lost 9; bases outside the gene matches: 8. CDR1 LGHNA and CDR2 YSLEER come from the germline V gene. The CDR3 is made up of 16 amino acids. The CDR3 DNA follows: TGCGCCAGCAGCCAAGATCGGCAGGGGGTGGGTTCACCCCTCCACTTT. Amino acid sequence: CASSQDRQGVGSPLHF.

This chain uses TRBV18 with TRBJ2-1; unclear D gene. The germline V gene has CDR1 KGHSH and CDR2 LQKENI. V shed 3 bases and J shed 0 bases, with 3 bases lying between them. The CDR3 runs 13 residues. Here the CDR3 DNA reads TGTGCCAGCTCACCTAGCTCCTACAATGAGCAGTTCTTC. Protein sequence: CASSPSSYNEQFF.

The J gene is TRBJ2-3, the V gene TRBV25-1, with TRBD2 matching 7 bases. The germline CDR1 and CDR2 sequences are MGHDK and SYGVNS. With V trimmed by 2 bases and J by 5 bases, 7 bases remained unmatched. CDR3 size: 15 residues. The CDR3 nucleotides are TGTGCCAGCAGTGAAGTAGGGAGGGTGGGAGATACGCAGTATTTT. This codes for CASSEVGRVGDTQYF.